These T cell receptor beta chains were read from a single sample in a study of blood T cells in healthy people across ages. Each CDR3 protein gets one entry after TCRdb re-called the 5' RACE reads with MiXCR. The sample contains some 1.4 million distinct CDR3 sequences, about 43% of which appear only once. Sequencing was performed on blood. The receptors were gathered from a woman aged 18-35 years in good health. Both conserved end residues are part of each CDR3. D genes are given only for firm matches. The size field is filled for only some rows; it gives once, few, many or a size class.

TRBJ2-2,TRBV12-3/TRBV12-4,-,-,TGTGCCAGCAGAATCACAGGGAAAACCGGGGAGCTGTTTTTT,CASRITGKTGELFF
TRBJ2-1,TRBV20-1,TRBD2,-,TGCAGTGCTCGTATCCCGGCTAGCGGGGACAATGAGCAGTTCTTC,CSARIPASGDNEQFF
TRBJ2-1,TRBV28,-,few,TGTGCCAGCAGTTTACCCCAGGCAGGACCCAATGAGCAGTTCTTC,CASSLPQAGPNEQFF
TRBJ2-2,TRBV12-3/TRBV12-4,-,-,TGTGCCAGCAGTGCTGCCTCGAACACCGGGGAGCTGTTTTTT,CASSAASNTGELFF
TRBJ1-5,TRBV21-1,-,few,TGTGCCAGCAGCAAAGAGGGGGAAGGGCAGCCCCAGCATTTT,CASSKEGEGQPQHF
TRBJ1-2,TRBV18,-,few,TGTGCCAGCTCACCTCCGGAGGTTGGAGGCTACACCTTC,CASSPPEVGGYTF
TRBJ2-7,TRBV20-1,TRBD2,-,TGCAGTGCTAGACCTAGGGGGACTAGCGGGTACAATGAGCAGTACTTC,CSARPRGTSGYNEQYF
TRBJ2-5,TRBV20-1,-,-,TGCAGTGCTAACCGGGACGGCCATGAGCAGTACTTC,CSANRDGHEQYF
TRBJ1-2,TRBV10-3,-,-,TGTGCCATCAGTGAGGCCACGGTGAGCGGCTACACCTTC,CAISEATVSGYTF
TRBJ2-3,TRBV7-6,TRBD2,few,TGTGCCAGCAGCGGCACCCTAGCGGGAGGGTCCGATACGCAGTATTTT,CASSGTLAGGSDTQYF
TRBJ1-5,TRBV5-1,-,-,TGCGCCAGCTCGGGAGATGTGGATCAGCCCCAGCATTTT,CASSGDVDQPQHF
TRBJ2-3,TRBV5-1,TRBD1,-,TGCGCCAGCAGCCTAGTACAGGGGGCTCGTGCGGATACGCAGTATTTT,CASSLVQGARADTQYF
TRBJ2-3,TRBV7-9,TRBD2,-,TGTGCCAGCAGCTACGCTAGCGGGATGAAAACGGATACGCAGTATTTT,CASSYASGMKTDTQYF
TRBJ2-3,TRBV16,TRBD1,few,TGTGCCAGCAGCCCATGGGACAGGGCCTCCACAGATACGCAGTATTTT,CASSPWDRASTDTQYF
TRBJ1-5,TRBV12-3/TRBV12-4,TRBD1,-,TGTGCCAGCAGTTTACGGGACAGTTATCAGCCCCAGCATTTT,CASSLRDSYQPQHF
TRBJ2-1,TRBV6-1,-,-,TGTGCCAGCAGTGAATACGTGGAGGGCTACAATGAGCAGTTCTTC,CASSEYVEGYNEQFF
TRBJ2-1,TRBV29-1,TRBD2,few,TGCAGCGTCGGACTAGCGGGTGGGGTAGGGAATGAGCAGTTCTTC,CSVGLAGGVGNEQFF
TRBJ1-5,TRBV3-1,-,few,TGTGCCACCAATGATGACAGTAGCAATCAGCCCCAGCATTTT,CATNDDSSNQPQHF
TRBJ2-5,TRBV27,-,once,TGTGCCAGCAGTCCGGGGAACGCCCGGCAGTACTTC,CASSPGNARQYF
TRBJ2-5,TRBV7-2,-,-,TGTACCAGCAGCCCCTCTCAGGGGTCCTACAATGAGCAGTACTTC,CTSSPSQGSYNEQYF
TRBJ1-4,TRBV18,-,few,TGTGCCAGCTCACCATCATCCTATGAAAAACTGTTTTTT,CASSPSSYEKLFF
TRBJ1-4,TRBV5-1,-,once,TGCGCCAGCAGCTTGTTGGGAAGTAACCAGGGGCTGGTAGGGGAAAAACTGTTTTTT,CASSLLGSNQGLVGEKLFF
TRBJ2-7,TRBV7-9,TRBD1,-,TGTGCCAGCAGTTCAGGACAGGGTAACTACAATGAGCAGTACTTC,CASSSGQGNYNEQYF
TRBJ2-1,TRBV6-1,-,few,TGTGCCAGCATCCCCGGGGCAAAATACAATGAGCAGTTCTTC,CASIPGAKYNEQFF
TRBJ1-2,TRBV3-1,-,few,TGTGCCAGCAGCCAACAGGGAACTAACTATGGCTACACCTTC,CASSQQGTNYGYTF
TRBJ2-1,TRBV7-9,TRBD2,few,TGTGCCAGCAGCGCTACTAGCGGCATCAATGAGCAGTTCTTC,CASSATSGINEQFF
TRBJ2-1,TRBV7-2,TRBD2,-,TGTGCCAGCAGCCGAACCCCCAGGACTAGCGGGGGGGCCTATGAGCAGTTCTTC,CASSRTPRTSGGAYEQFF
TRBJ2-6,TRBV12-3/TRBV12-4,-,few,TGTGCCAGCACCATCCATACTGGGGCCAACGTCCTGACTTTC,CASTIHTGANVLTF
TRBJ2-7,TRBV5-1,TRBD2,few,TGCGCCAGCAGCCGGAGCGGGGGGGACTACTACGAGCAGTACTTC,CASSRSGGDYYEQYF
TRBJ2-1,TRBV5-1,-,many,TGCGCCAGCAGCGAGCATGGGGGCAATGAGCAGTTCTTC,CASSEHGGNEQFF
TRBJ2-1,TRBV7-2,TRBD2,few,TGTGCCAGCAGCTTAGTAGCGACTAGCGCGAGCTCCTACAATGAGCAGTTCTTC,CASSLVATSASSYNEQFF
TRBJ2-1,TRBV4-1,TRBD2,-,TGCGCCAGCAGCCCGGGACTAGTGGGGTGGGAGCAGTTCTTC,CASSPGLVGWEQFF
TRBJ2-5,TRBV2,-,-,TGTGCCAGCAGTGCCAGGGTATCGGGGGATCAACGTATGGAGACCCAGTACTTC,CASSARVSGDQRMETQYF
TRBJ2-5,TRBV28,TRBD2,-,TGTGCCAGCAGTAACGGACGGGGGGAAGAGACCCAGTACTTC,CASSNGRGEETQYF
TRBJ1-5,TRBV7-2,TRBD1,-,TGTGCCAACAGCCCCGGGACAGGCCTTAGCAATCAGCCCCAGCATTTT,CANSPGTGLSNQPQHF
TRBJ2-1,TRBV13,-,few,TGTGCCAGCAGCCTCATAGTGGGGGATGAGCAGTTCTTC,CASSLIVGDEQFF